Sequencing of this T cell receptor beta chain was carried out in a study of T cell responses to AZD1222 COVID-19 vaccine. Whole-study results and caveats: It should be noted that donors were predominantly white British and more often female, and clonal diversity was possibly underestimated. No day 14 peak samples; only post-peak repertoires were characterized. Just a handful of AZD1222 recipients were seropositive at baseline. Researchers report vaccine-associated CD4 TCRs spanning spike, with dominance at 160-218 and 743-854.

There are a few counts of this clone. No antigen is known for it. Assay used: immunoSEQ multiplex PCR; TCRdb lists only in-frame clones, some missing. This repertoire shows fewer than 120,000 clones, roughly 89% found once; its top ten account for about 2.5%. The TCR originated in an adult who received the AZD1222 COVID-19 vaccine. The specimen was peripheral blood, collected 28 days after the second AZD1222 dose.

The CDR3 DNA sequence: TGTGCCAGCAGTTACTCTGGGCTAGCGGGGATCTACGAGCAGTACTTC. Its translation: CASSYSGLAGIYEQYF. The gene calls are TRBV6-5 and TRBJ2-7; 9 bases agree with TRBD2. This CDR3 region has 16 residues. The V gene end was trimmed by 0 bases and the J gene end by 3 bases; junction bases not matched to a gene: 6. Germline CDR1 MNHEY, CDR2 SVGAGI.